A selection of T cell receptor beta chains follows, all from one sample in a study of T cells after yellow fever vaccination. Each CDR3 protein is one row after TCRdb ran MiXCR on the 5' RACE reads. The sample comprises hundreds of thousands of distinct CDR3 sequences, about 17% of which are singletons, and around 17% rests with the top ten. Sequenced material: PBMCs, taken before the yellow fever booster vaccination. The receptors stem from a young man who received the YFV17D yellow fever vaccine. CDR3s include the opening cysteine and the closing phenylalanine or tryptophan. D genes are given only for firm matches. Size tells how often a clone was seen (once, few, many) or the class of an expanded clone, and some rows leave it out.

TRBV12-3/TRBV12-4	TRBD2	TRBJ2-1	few	TGTGCCAGCATCCGTAGCGGGGGGCTCTCCTACAATGAGCAGTTCTTC	CASIRSGGLSYNEQFF
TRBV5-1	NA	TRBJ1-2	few	TGCGCCAGCAGCTCCCGAGCAGCGTATGGCTACACCTTC	CASSSRAAYGYTF
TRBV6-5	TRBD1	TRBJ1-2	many	TGTGCCAGCAGTGAACAAGGGACAGGGGAGAGGGGGACCTTC	CASSEQGTGERGTF
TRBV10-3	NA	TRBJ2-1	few	TGTGCCATCAGTCAGGGGGGGGACTCCTACAATGAGCAGTTCTTC	CAISQGGDSYNEQFF
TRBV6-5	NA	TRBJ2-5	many	TGTGCCAGCAGTTACTCGATCGGGGGTGAGACCCAGTACTTC	CASSYSIGGETQYF
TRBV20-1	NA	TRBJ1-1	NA	TGCAGTGCTAGTTACAGGATTGGGGCTTTCTTT	CSASYRIGAFF
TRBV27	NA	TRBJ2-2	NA	TGTGCCAGCAGTGCCACTACCGGGGAGCTGTTTTTT	CASSATTGELFF
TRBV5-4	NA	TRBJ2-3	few	TGTGCCAGCAGCCTCACTGGGGCCGAGGATACGCAGTATTTT	CASSLTGAEDTQYF
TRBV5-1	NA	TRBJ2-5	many	TGCGCCAGCAGCTTGGGCTCAGAAGAGACCCAGTACTTC	CASSLGSEETQYF
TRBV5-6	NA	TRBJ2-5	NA	TGTGCCAGCAGCGGACGCCAAGAGACCCAGTACTTC	CASSGRQETQYF
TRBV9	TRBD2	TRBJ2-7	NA	TGTGCCAGCAGCGTAACAGCGGGGTCAGCGGGGGAGCAGTACTTC	CASSVTAGSAGEQYF
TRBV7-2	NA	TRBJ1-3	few	TGTGCCAGCAGCTGGGGTTGGTCTGGAAACACCATATATTTT	CASSWGWSGNTIYF
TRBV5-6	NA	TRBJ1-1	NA	TGTGCCAGCAGCCCGGGACGGAGTCCTGAAGCTTTCTTT	CASSPGRSPEAFF
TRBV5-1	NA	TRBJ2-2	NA	TGCGCCAGCAGCTTGAACAGGGTTACCGGGGAGCTGTTTTTT	CASSLNRVTGELFF
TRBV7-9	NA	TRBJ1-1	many	TGTGCCAGCAGCTTACAGGCCACTGAAGCTTTCTTT	CASSLQATEAFF
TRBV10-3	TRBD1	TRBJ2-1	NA	TGTGCCATCAGTGAGAGACAGGGCGACTTCGATGAGCAGTTCTTC	CAISERQGDFDEQFF
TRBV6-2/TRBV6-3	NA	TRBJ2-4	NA	TGTGCCAGCAGTTATCCAGGGATGGACATTCAGTACTTC	CASSYPGMDIQYF
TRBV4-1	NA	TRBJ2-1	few	TGCGCCAGCAGCCAAGCTTCACTCCGGACTGGGAAGAATGAGCAGTTCTTC	CASSQASLRTGKNEQFF
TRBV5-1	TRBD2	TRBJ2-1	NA	TGCGCCAGCAGCCGGGGCGGGGGGAATAACAATGAGCAGTTCTTC	CASSRGGGNNNEQFF
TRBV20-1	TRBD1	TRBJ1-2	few	TGCAGTGCTAGAGACCCGGACAGGCGAGGGGGCTATGGCTACACCTTC	CSARDPDRRGGYGYTF
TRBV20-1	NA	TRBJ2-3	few	TGCAGTGCTTGGGGGACGCTAGGAAAGGGGCCGGCTAGCACAGATACGCAGTATTTT	CSAWGTLGKGPASTDTQYF
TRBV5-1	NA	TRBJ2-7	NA	TGCGCCAGCCAGAGGTCCCCAGCCGACTATCGAGAGCAGTACTTC	CASQRSPADYREQYF
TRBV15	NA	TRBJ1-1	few	TGTGCCACCAGCAGAGGCGGGGTCACCGGGAACACTGAAGCTTTCTTT	CATSRGGVTGNTEAFF
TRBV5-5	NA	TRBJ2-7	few	TGTGCCAGCAGCTGGGACACCTACGAGCAGTACTTC	CASSWDTYEQYF
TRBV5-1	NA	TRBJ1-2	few	TGCGCCAGCAGCTTCAGTCCAGACGCCCTCGACTACACCTTC	CASSFSPDALDYTF
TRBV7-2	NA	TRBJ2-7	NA	TGTGCCAGCAGCTTAGCGCATACCCGGGGTTACGAGCAGTACTTC	CASSLAHTRGYEQYF
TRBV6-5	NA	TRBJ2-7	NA	TGTGCCAGCAGTTACCCACTCGGGAGCTCCTACGAGCAGTACTTC	CASSYPLGSSYEQYF
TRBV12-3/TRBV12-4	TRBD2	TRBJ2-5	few	TGTGCCAGCAGTGGGGGGCTAGCGGGCCTCGGGGAGACCCAGTACTTC	CASSGGLAGLGETQYF
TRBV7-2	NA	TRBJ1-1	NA	TGTGCCAGCAGCTTGAGGGCCATGAACACTGAAGCTTTCTTT	CASSLRAMNTEAFF
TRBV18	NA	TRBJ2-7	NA	TGTGCCAGCTCACCGGGTAGTCCCCTCTACGAGCAGTACTTC	CASSPGSPLYEQYF
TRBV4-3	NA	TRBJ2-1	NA	TGCGCCAGCAGTACGAGGGTTGGACACGATGAGCAGTTCTTC	CASSTRVGHDEQFF
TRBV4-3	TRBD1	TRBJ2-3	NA	TGCGCCAGCAGCCCGAGGGGGCTTGGGACAGATACGCAGTATTTT	CASSPRGLGTDTQYF
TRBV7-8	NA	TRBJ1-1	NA	TGTGCCAGCAGCTTAGCGGCTTGGAACACTGAAGCTTTCTTT	CASSLAAWNTEAFF
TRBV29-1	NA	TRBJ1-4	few	TGCAGCGTGTCGGGGGGAACTGGGAAACTGTTTTTT	CSVSGGTGKLFF
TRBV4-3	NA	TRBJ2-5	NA	TGCGCCAGCAGCCCGAACGAGCCCTCCGTGGGGGAGACCCAGTACTTC	CASSPNEPSVGETQYF
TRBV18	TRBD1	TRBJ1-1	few	TGTGCCAGCTCCGAGGGACAGCTCTACATGAACACTGAAGCTTTCTTT	CASSEGQLYMNTEAFF
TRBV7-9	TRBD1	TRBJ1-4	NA	TGTTCCAGCAGCCCGACAGGACAGGGGGGTGAAAAACTGTTTTTT	CSSSPTGQGGEKLFF
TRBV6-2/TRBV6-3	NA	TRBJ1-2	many	TGTGCCAGCAGCCGTGACGGGTATGGCTACACCTTC	CASSRDGYGYTF
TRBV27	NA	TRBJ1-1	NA	TGTGCCAGCAGAGACCGCCCCATGAACACTGAAGCTTTCTTT	CASRDRPMNTEAFF
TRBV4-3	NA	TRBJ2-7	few	TGCGCCAGCAGCCAAGATTGGCAGAGCTCCTACGAGCAGTACTTC	CASSQDWQSSYEQYF
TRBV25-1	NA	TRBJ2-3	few	TGTGCCAGCAGCGTCCTCGAACCGTCCCACCCAGGCGCAGATACGCAGTATTTT	CASSVLEPSHPGADTQYF
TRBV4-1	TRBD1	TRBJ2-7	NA	TGCGCCAGCAGCCAAGATGCCCCCCGGACAGGGTCGCACGAGCAGTACTTC	CASSQDAPRTGSHEQYF
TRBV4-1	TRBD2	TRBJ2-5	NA	TGCGCCAGCAGCCAAGAATCGCCTAGCGGGGGACAAGAGACCCAGTACTTC	CASSQESPSGGQETQYF
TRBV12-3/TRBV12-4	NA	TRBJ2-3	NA	TGTGCCAGCAGTTTTATAGCGTATAGCACAGATACGCAGTATTTT	CASSFIAYSTDTQYF
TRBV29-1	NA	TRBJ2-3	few	TGCAGCGTTCGGACGGGGGTCGGTTATACGCAGTATTTT	CSVRTGVGYTQYF
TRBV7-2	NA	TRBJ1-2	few	TGTGCCAGCAGCCCTATACAGGGCGCTATCTCCGAAGGCTACACCTTC	CASSPIQGAISEGYTF